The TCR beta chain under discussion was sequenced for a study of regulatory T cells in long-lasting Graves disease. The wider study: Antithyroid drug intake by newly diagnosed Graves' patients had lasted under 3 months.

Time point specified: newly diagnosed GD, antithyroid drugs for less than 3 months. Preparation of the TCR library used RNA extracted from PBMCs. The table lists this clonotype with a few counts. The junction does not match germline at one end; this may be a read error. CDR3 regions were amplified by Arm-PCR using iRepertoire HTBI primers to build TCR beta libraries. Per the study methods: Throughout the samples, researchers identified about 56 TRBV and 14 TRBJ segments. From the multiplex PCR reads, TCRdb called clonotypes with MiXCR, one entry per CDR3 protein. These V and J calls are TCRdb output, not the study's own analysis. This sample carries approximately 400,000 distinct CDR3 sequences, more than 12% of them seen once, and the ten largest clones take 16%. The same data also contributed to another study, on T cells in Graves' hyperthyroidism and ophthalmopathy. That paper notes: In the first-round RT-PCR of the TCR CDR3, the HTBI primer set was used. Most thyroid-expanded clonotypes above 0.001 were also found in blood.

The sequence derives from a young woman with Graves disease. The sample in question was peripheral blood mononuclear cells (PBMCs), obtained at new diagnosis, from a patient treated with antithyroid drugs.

CDR3 DNA: TGTGTCAGCAGGAAGGACAGTACCTACGAGCAGTACTTC. Translation: CVSRKDSTYEQYF. V usage is TRBV27 and J usage is TRBJ2-7, with a weak D call TRBD1 (6 bases). Per the germline V gene, CDR1 is MNHEY and CDR2 is SMNVEV (reference sequence). The CDR3 loop spans 13 amino acids.